Below, 8 T cell receptor beta chains from the same sample are listed, as sequenced in a study of T cell responses to AZD1222 COVID-19 vaccine. The table came from immunoSEQ multiplex PCR; TCRdb's copy has only in-frame clones and leaves some out. The profile covers about 110,000 clones, with around 87% appearing a single time and about 4% taken by the ten largest. The sequencing here drew on peripheral blood, taken 28 days after the second AZD1222 dose. All receptors come from an adult who received the AZD1222 COVID-19 vaccine.

V gene TRBV30 combines with J gene TRBJ1-2; D gene uncertain. Germline CDR1 and CDR2: GTSNPN and SVGIG (reference sequence). CDR3 length: 14 residues. V lost 2 bases, J lost 5 bases, and 15 bases lay in between. The CDR3 nucleotides are TGTGCCTGGAGTTGGGGTTTATATTATTATGGCTACACCTTC. Protein: CAWSWGLYYYGYTF.

This chain joins TRBV3-1 (or the pseudogene TRBV3-2) and TRBJ1-2; 10 bases map to TRBD1. The CDR3 runs 13 residues. Per germline, CDR1 LGHDT and CDR2 YNNKEL (reference sequence). V lost 7 bases, J lost 6 bases, and 5 bases stayed unmatched. The CDR3 reads CASKLTGGDGYTF. The CDR3 bases are TGTGCCAGCAAACTGACAGGGGGCGATGGCTACACCTTC.

The V and J genes are TRBV6-5 and TRBJ1-1; D is unresolved. This CDR3 comprises 14 residues. Trimming shortened V by 0 bases and J by 10 bases, and 15 bases separated the two germline ends. Germline V gene sequence: CDR1 MNHEY, CDR2 SVGAGI. The DNA for the CDR3 is TGTGCCAGCAGTTACTCCAGCAGTCCCTGGGGAGCTTTCTTT. Translation: CASSYSSSPWGAFF.

The rearrangement uses TRBV7-2 and TRBJ1-3; possible D gene TRBD1, 6 bases. Between the trimmed V and J ends, which lost 3 bases and 1 base, there was a span of 13 bases. Germline loops: CDR1 SGHTA, CDR2 FQGNSA. CDR3 length: 16 amino acids. The CDR3 nucleotides are TGTGCCAGCAGCTTTCAGGGGAGGACGTCTGGAAACACCATATATTTT. The encoded protein is CASSFQGRTSGNTIYF.

This chain connects TRBV29-1 to TRBJ2-1, with 8 bases aligning to TRBD1. The V gene's germline CDR1 is SQVTM and CDR2 ANQGSEA. The CDR3 totals 14 residues. V dropped 3 bases and J dropped 7; count of bases not matched to a gene: 8. CDR3 bases: TGCAGCGTTGACTCGCAGGGGGCGGTGAATGAGCAGTTCTTC. Amino acid sequence: CSVDSQGAVNEQFF.

The chain combines TRBV7-9 with TRBJ1-1, with 9 bases aligning to TRBD1. Germline loops: CDR1 SEHNR, CDR2 FQNEAQ (reference sequence). V lost 2 bases to trimming and J lost 10 bases; unmatched junction nucleotides: 2. The CDR3 is made up of 12 amino acids. Here the CDR3 DNA reads TGTGCCAGCAGCTTATCGACAGGGGGAGCTTTCTTT. The encoded protein is CASSLSTGGAFF. Together with reference TRBV7-9 and TRBJ1-1, the CDR3 gives the full variable domain: DTGVSQNPRHKITKRGQNVTFRCDPISEHNRLYWYRQTLGQGPEFLTYFQNEAQLEKSRLLSDRFSAERPKGSFSTLEIQRTEQGDSAMYLCASSLSTGGAFFGQGTRLTVV.

This sequence joins TRBV6-2 or TRBV6-3 and TRBJ2-6; no firm D call. V was trimmed by 4 bases and J by 1 base, leaving 8 bases between them. This CDR3 is built from 15 residues. The germline gives CDR1 MNHEY, CDR2 SVGEGT. CDR3: CASSWTGSGANVLTF. Written as DNA, the CDR3 is TGTGCCAGCAGTTGGACCGGGTCTGGGGCCAACGTCCTGACTTTC.

The chain joins TRBV9 to TRBJ2-3; tentative D call: TRBD2 (6 bases). The V end lost 0 bases, the J end lost 1 base, and 12 bases lay between the germline ends. CDR1 is SGDLS and CDR2 is YYNGEE in the germline V gene. This CDR3 has 16 amino acids. The CDR3 bases are TGTGCCAGCAGCGTAGAACGGGAGTCCCGCACAGATACGCAGTATTTT. Residues: CASSVERESRTDTQYF.